The 19 T cell receptor beta chains below all came from one sample that was sequenced in a study of tumor-infiltrating lymphocytes in oesophageal squamous cell carcinoma. TCRdb passed the PCR reads through MiXCR, listing each CDR3 protein once. The sample lists roughly 21,000 distinct CDR3 sequences, less than 45% seen once, with less than 45% in the top ten. The sequencing input was esophageal tumor tissue. These receptors were collected from a male donor with esophageal squamous cell carcinoma.

The chain recombines TRBV7-4 with TRBJ2-1; no definite D call. The CDR3 sequence is 15 residues long. The germline gives CDR1 SGHVT, CDR2 SQSDAQ. Trimming shortened V by 1 base and J by 10 bases, and 17 bases separated the two germline ends. CDR3 nucleotides: TGTGCCAGCAGCTTAGACAGCGAGAGGTCCTACGAGCAGTTCTTC. As protein: CASSLDSERSYEQFF.

The rearrangement links TRBV20-1 to TRBJ1-1; 9 bases map to TRBD2. The J call could be wrong; TRBJ2-1 is a better fit for the DNA end. The germline V gene encodes CDR1 DFQATT and CDR2 SNEGSKA (reference sequence). The CDR3 contains 11 residues. The CDR3, as DNA: TGCAGTGCTAGACTAGCGGGGGAGCAGTTCTTC. Amino acid sequence: CSARLAGEQFF.

This clonotype has at least ten counts. This may come from a read error, since a much larger clone is one base off. The genes are TRBV7-8 and TRBJ2-7; TRBD1 matches at 9 bases. Germline V lookup: CDR1 SGHVS, CDR2 FQNEAQ. This CDR3 region has 16 residues. After removal of 2 bases from V and 7 bases from J, the junction contained 12 bases not matched to a gene. DNA of the CDR3: TGTGCCAGCAGCTTAAGGGGGACAGGGATCAACAATGAGCAGTACTTC. As protein: CASSLRGTGINNEQYF.

About this clonotype: A much bigger clone sits one base away, suggesting this may be a read error. The chain links TRBV7-8 to TRBJ2-1; 11 positions match TRBD2. The V segment lost 2 bases and the J segment 10 bases; nucleotides outside the gene matches: 16. This CDR3 is built from 18 residues. Germline V gene sequence: CDR1 SGHVS, CDR2 FQNEAQ. The CDR3 spells CASSLLLAGGESVLEQFF. The DNA for the CDR3 is TGTGCCAGCAGCTTATTGCTAGCGGGAGGAGAGAGCGTCCTCGAGCAGTTCTTC.

On this clonotype itself: The conserved final phenylalanine or tryptophan is absent from the CDR3, which likely points to a read error. Because the CDR3's place on the DNA is in doubt, the DNA is left out and the CDR3 is given as listed by TCRdb. CDR3 loop: CASRMDSFNSPLHFGN. The rearrangement joins TRBV27 to TRBJ2-1; the D call of TRBD1 is as the table states it, not checked on the DNA. Per germline, CDR1 MNHEY and CDR2 SMNVEV (reference sequence). The CDR3 is 16 residues long, counting both termini.

This clonotype has a count of ten or more. V and J are TRBV4-1 and TRBJ2-2, with 10 nucleotides matching TRBD2. From germline, CDR1 is MGHRA and CDR2 YSYEKL. The junction had 9 bases not matched to a gene; V was cut back by 0 bases and J by 8 bases. The CDR3 spans 17 residues. The CDR3 sequence: CASSQEPSGSGFGELFF. The CDR3 DNA sequence: TGCGCCAGCAGCCAAGAGCCTAGCGGGAGTGGGTTTGGGGAGCTGTTTTTT.

This clonotype was counted at least ten times. The V call is TRBV18, the J call TRBJ2-5; TRBD2 aligns across 9 bases. The germline CDR1 and CDR2 sequences are KGHSH and LQKENI. The V gene end was trimmed by 5 bases and the J gene end by 4 bases; junction bases not matched to a gene: 5. The CDR3 covers 14 residues. DNA of the CDR3: TGTGCCAGCTCAACCGGGACTAGCCCAGAGACCCAGTACTTC. Translated: CASSTGTSPETQYF.

This clonotype was recorded many times. The chain couples TRBV6-1 to TRBJ1-4; tentatively, D is TRBD1 (5 bases). V lost 6 bases and J 4 bases, leaving 9 bases between the germline ends. The germline CDR1 and CDR2 sequences are MNHNS and SASEGT. The CDR3 spans 13 residues. The CDR3 DNA reads as TGTGCCAGCAGGTCGGGACTTAATGAAAAACTGTTTTTT. As protein: CASRSGLNEKLFF.

This chain uses TRBV6-1 with TRBJ1-1; D gene unclear. The V and J ends lost 8 bases and 0 bases respectively, with 13 bases between them. Per the germline V gene, CDR1 is MNHNS and CDR2 is SASEGT. The CDR3 covers 14 residues. For the CDR3, the DNA is TGTGCCAGCGTTCCATACAGCCTGAACACTGAAGCTTTCTTT. This gives the protein CASVPYSLNTEAFF.

Concerning this clonotype itself: Lacking the conserved final phenylalanine or tryptophan, this CDR3 likely reflects a read error. The DNA is omitted, as the CDR3 cannot be located on it reliably, and the CDR3 follows TCRdb's listing. The J gene is TRBJ2-1, the V gene TRBV7-8; TRBD1, the table's D call, lacks a check against the DNA. CDR1 is SGHVS, CDR2 FQNEAQ, per germline. The CDR3 region is 15 residues in length, termini included. CDR3 sequence: CASSQGRFYGYTFGS.

On this clonotype itself: This likely comes from a read error, as the CDR3 has no conserved phenylalanine or tryptophan at its end. Because the CDR3's place on the DNA is in doubt, the DNA is left out and the CDR3 is given as listed by TCRdb. The chain employs TRBV7-2 and TRBJ2-3; the table gives TRBD1 as D, unverified against the DNA. Germline-derived CDR1 and CDR2 are SGHTA and FQGNSA. Inclusive of both ends, the CDR3 amounts to 19 amino acids. CDR3 loop: CASSPYLTGGGGYTFGSGT.

The V call is TRBV11-3, the J call TRBJ2-7, with D hard to call. The J call is uncertain, as TRBJ2-5 better fits the DNA end. Germline lookup yields CDR1 SGHNT and CDR2 YENEEA. CDR3 size: 15 residues. The CDR3 spells CASSVGGNGQETQYF. The CDR3 nucleotides read TGTGCCAGCAGCGTAGGCGGTAATGGCCAAGAGACCCAGTACTTC.

The J gene is TRBJ1-1, the V gene TRBV12-3 or TRBV12-4; D unclear. Trimming left V 6 bases short and J 7 bases short, with 12 bases between. This CDR3 is 12 amino acids long. CDR3 sequence: CASRNPGVEAFF. CDR3 bases: TGTGCCAGCAGAAACCCGGGAGTTGAAGCTTTCTTT.

This clonotype was detected many times. The chain carries TRBV15 and TRBJ2-5; D unclear. V was clipped by 1 base and J by 3 bases, with 6 bases between them. This CDR3 contains 13 residues. Per germline, CDR1 LNHNV and CDR2 YYDKDF (reference sequence). The CDR3 nucleotides are TGTGCCACCAGCAGAGTTCGTGAAGAGACCCAGTACTTC. This encodes CATSRVREETQYF.

This clonotype was counted a single time. The CDR3 region is CASSTVGLVNEQFF. CDR3 sequence (DNA): TGTGCCAGCAGCACAGTCGGACTAGTAAATGAGCAGTTCTTC. J is TRBJ2-1 and V is TRBV7-9; 7 bases line up with TRBD2. CDR1 is SEHNR and CDR2 is FQNEAQ in the germline V gene (reference sequence). The CDR3 has 14 amino acids. V shed 5 bases and J 7 bases; nucleotides not matched to a gene: 8. Using reference TRBV7-9 and TRBJ2-1 for the parts outside the CDR3, the full variable domain is DTGVSQNPRHKITKRGQNVTFRCDPISEHNRLYWYRQTLGQGPEFLTYFQNEAQLEKSRLLSDRFSAERPKGSFSTLEIQRTEQGDSAMYLCASSTVGLVNEQFFGPGTRLTVL.

This clonotype has a count of ten or more. This chain connects TRBV5-4 to TRBJ2-7; D is unclear. Germline lookup yields CDR1 SGHNT and CDR2 YYREEE (reference sequence). This CDR3 is 14 amino acids long. V lost 1 base, J lost 2 bases, and 10 bases lay in between. Here the CDR3 DNA reads TGTGCCAGCAGCTTGCCCGGCCTCCCCTACGAGCAGTACTTC. Amino acid sequence: CASSLPGLPYEQYF.

This clonotype was counted many times. V and J are TRBV7-9 and TRBJ1-6; D remains unclear. Germline CDR1 is SEHNR and CDR2 is FQNEAQ (reference sequence). CDR3 length: 16 amino acids. Trimming shortened V by 6 bases and J by 7 bases, and 19 bases separated the two germline ends. For the CDR3, the DNA is TGTGCCAGCAGACTGGGGAACACTAGGAGGAATTCACCCCTCCACTTT. Translated, it gives CASRLGNTRRNSPLHF.

In regard to this clonotype: This could be a read error, since a much larger clone is one nucleotide away. V gene TRBV6-1 combines with J gene TRBJ2-5; maybe TRBD2 (6 bases). The end of the DNA fits TRBJ2-1 better, so the J call may be wrong. CDR3 length: 16 residues. CDR1 is MNHNS, CDR2 SASEGT, per germline. The CDR3 nucleotides read TGTGCCAGCAGACGACTTGGGGCGGGAAGCTCCTACGAGCAGTTCTTC. Translating it yields CASRRLGAGSSYEQFF.

The chain is built from TRBV7-2 and TRBJ2-1; possible D gene TRBD2, 6 bases. The better agreement between TRBJ2-7 and the DNA end casts doubt on the J call. The CDR3 is made up of 15 amino acids. Germline assignment: CDR1 SGHTA and CDR2 FQGNSA. CDR3 in amino acids: CASSQKGRGANEQYF. DNA for the CDR3: TGTGCCAGCAGCCAGAAGGGACGCGGGGCTAATGAGCAGTACTTC.